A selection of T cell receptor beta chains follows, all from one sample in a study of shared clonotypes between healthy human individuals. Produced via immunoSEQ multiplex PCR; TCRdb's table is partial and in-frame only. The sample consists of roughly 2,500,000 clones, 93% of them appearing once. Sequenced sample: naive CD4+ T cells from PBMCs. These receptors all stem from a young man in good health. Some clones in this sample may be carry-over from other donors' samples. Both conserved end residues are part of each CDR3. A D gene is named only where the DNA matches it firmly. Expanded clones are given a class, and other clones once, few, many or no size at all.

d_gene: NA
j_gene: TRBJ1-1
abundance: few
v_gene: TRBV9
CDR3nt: TGTGCCAGCAGCCTTTCAGGGAGAAGGACTGAAGCTTTCTTT
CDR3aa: CASSLSGRRTEAFF

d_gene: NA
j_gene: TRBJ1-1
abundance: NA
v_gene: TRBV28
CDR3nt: TGTGCCAGCAGCGTCACGGGGGGGAACACTGAAGCTTTCTTT
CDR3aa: CASSVTGGNTEAFF

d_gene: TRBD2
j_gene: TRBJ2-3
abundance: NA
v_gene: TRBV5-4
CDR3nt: TGTGCCAGCAGCTTGGGGACTAGCGGGGACACAGATACGCAGTATTTT
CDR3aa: CASSLGTSGDTDTQYF

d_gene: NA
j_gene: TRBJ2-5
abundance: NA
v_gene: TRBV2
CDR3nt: TGTGCCAGCAGTGAATTGGTGGCAGTACAAGAGACCCAGTACTTC
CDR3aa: CASSELVAVQETQYF

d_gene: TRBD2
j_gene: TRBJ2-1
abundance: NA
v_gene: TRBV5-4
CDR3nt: TGTGCCAGCAGCCCAGGGACTAGCGGGAGATTCGATGAGCAGTTCTTC
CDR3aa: CASSPGTSGRFDEQFF

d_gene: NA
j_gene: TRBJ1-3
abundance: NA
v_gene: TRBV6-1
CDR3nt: TGTGCCAGCAGGGGGGGGTGGAGCTCTGGAAACACCATATATTTT
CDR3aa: CASRGGWSSGNTIYF

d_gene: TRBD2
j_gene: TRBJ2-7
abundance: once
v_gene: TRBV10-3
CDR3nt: TGTGCCATCGGAGGGACTATTCAACCTTACGAGCAGTACTTC
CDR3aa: CAIGGTIQPYEQYF

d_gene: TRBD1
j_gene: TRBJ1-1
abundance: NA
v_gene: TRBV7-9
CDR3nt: TGTGCCAGCAGCCCCGCGGACAGGGCGAACACTGAAGCTTTCTTT
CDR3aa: CASSPADRANTEAFF

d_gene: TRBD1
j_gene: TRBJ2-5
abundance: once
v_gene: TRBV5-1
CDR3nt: TGCGCCAGCAGCTTACAGGGGGCTTGGCAAGAGACCCAGTACTTC
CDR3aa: CASSLQGAWQETQYF

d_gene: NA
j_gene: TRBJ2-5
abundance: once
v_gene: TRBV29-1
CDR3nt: TGCAGCGTTGAAAGGGGGGCTGAGACCCAGTACTTC
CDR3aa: CSVERGAETQYF

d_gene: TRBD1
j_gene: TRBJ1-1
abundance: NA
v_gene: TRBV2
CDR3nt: TGTGCCAGCAGTGATGGACAGGGACGGGGGAGAACTGAAGCTTTCTTT
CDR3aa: CASSDGQGRGRTEAFF

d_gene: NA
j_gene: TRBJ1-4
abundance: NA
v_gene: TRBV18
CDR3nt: TGTGCCAGCTCACCAAATCCAGGCGCGGCAACTAATGAAAAACTGTTTTTT
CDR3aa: CASSPNPGAATNEKLFF

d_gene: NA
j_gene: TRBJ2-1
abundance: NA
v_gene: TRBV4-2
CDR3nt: TGTGCCAGCAGCCAAGTTGCGGGACTCACGCCCGATGAGCAGTTCTTC
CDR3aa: CASSQVAGLTPDEQFF

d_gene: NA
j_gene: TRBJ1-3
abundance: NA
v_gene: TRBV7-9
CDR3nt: TGTGCCAGCAGCTTAGGACCAGATGGAAACACCATATATTTT
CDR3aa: CASSLGPDGNTIYF

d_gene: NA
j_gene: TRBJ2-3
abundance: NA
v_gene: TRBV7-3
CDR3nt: TGTGCCAGCAGCTCCCGGGCTTTGGGGGATACGCAGTATTTT
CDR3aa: CASSSRALGDTQYF

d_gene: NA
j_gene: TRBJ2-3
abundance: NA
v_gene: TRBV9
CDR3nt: TGTGCCAGCAGCGTAGAGTCCGATACGCAGTATTTT
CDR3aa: CASSVESDTQYF

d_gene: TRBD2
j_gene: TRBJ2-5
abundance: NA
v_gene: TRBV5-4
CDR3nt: TGTGCCACCAAGACTAGCGGGAGGGCCGCGGAGACCCAGTACTTC
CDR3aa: CATKTSGRAAETQYF

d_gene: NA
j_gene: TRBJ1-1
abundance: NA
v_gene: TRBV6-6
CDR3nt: TGTGCCAGCAGTTACGGTTGGACCGGCGCTGAAGCTTTCTTT
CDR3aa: CASSYGWTGAEAFF

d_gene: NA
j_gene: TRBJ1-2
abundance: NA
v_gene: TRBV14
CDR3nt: TGTGCCAGCAGCCGACGACAGGCTAGAATCTTTGGCTACACCTTC
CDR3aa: CASSRRQARIFGYTF

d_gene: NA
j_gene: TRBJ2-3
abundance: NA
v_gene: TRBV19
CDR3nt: TGTGCCACTCGGACAGTAAGCACAGATACGCAGTATTTT
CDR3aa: CATRTVSTDTQYF

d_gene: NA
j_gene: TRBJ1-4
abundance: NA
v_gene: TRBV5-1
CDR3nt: TGCGCCAGCACGGGGGGCGATTATGTTAATGAAAAACTGTTTTTT
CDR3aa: CASTGGDYVNEKLFF

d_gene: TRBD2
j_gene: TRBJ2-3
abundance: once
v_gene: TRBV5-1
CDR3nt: TGCGCCAGCAGCCCGGGACTAGAGATAGGAACAGATACGCAGTATTTT
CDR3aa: CASSPGLEIGTDTQYF

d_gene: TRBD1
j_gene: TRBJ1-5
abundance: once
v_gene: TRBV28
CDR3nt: TGTGCCAGCAGCTTCGGACAGGGCAATCAGCCCCAGCATTTT
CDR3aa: CASSFGQGNQPQHF

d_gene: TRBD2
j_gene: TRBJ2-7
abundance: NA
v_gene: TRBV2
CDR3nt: TGTGCCAGCATGAGGACGGGAGGCACCTACGAGCAGTACTTC
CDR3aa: CASMRTGGTYEQYF

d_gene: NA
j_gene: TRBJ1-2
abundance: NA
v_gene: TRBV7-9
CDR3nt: TGTGCCAGCAGCGCCGGACAAGGCTATGGCTACACCTTC
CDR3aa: CASSAGQGYGYTF

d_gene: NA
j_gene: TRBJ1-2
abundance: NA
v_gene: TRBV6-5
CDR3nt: TGTGCCAGCAGTCAACAGTTTGGACGGAGCTATGGCTACACCTTC
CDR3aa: CASSQQFGRSYGYTF

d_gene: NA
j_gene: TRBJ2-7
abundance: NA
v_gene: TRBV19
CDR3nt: TGTGCCAGTAGTCCGAAACAGGGTGCCCTTGGCCACGAGCAGTACTTC
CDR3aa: CASSPKQGALGHEQYF

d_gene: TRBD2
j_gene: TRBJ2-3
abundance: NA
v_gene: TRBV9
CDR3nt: TGTGCCAGCAGCCCGCGACTAGCGGCATATGACACAGATACGCAGTATTTT
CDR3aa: CASSPRLAAYDTDTQYF

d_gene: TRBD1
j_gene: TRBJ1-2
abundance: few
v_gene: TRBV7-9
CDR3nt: TGTGCCAGCAGCGCCCGGGACAGGGTTGGCTACACCTTC
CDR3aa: CASSARDRVGYTF

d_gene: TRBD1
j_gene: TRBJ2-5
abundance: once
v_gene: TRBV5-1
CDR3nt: TGCGCCAGCAGCCAGGGGGCCGGGGGCGCGGCCAAAGAGACCCAGTACTTC
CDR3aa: CASSQGAGGAAKETQYF

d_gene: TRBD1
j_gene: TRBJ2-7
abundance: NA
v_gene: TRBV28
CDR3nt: TGTGCCAGCAGTTTACTCCCGGGACAGGGGGACGACGAGCAGTACTTC
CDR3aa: CASSLLPGQGDDEQYF

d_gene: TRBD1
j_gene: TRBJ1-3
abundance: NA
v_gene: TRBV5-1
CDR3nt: TGCGCCAGCAGCTTGGACGGGCGAGGGGACAGCGGAAACACCATATATTTT
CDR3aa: CASSLDGRGDSGNTIYF

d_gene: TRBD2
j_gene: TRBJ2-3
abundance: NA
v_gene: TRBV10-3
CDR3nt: TGTGCCATCGGGAGCCTAGCGGGGGGCACAGATACGCAGTATTTT
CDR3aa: CAIGSLAGGTDTQYF

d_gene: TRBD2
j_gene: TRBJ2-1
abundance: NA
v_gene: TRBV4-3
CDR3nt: TGCGCCAGCAGCCAAGCGTGGAGGGGAGGGCCGCGGAATGAGCAGTTCTTC
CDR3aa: CASSQAWRGGPRNEQFF

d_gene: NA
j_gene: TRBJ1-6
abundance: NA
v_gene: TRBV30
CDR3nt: TGTGCCTGGAGTGTGTTTGCGGACTCACCCCTCCACTTT
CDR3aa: CAWSVFADSPLHF

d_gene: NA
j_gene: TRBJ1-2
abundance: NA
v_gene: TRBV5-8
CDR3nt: TGTGCCAGCAGCTACACCGGGACCAAGTATGGCTACACCTTC
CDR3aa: CASSYTGTKYGYTF

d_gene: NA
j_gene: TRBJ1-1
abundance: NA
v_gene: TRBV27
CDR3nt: TGTGCCAGCAGTTTAGAGTTGGGGGCGATGAACACTGAAGCTTTCTTT
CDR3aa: CASSLELGAMNTEAFF

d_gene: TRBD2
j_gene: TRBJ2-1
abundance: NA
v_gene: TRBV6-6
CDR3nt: TGTGCCAGCAGTTATGGCGGGAGGATGTACAATGAGCAGTTCTTC
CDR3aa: CASSYGGRMYNEQFF

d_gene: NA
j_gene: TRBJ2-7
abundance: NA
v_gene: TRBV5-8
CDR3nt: TGTGCCAGCAGCCGAGGCCGACAGGTTACCTACGAGCAGTACTTC
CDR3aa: CASSRGRQVTYEQYF

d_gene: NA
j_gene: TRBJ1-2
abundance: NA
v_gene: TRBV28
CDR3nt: TGTGCCAGCAGTGCCCGTCAGGTGGGCTATGGCTACACCTTC
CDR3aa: CASSARQVGYGYTF

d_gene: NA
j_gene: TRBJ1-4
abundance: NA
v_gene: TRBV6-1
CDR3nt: TGTGCCAGCAGTGAAGCCCCACGGCTTAATGAAAAACTGTTTTTT
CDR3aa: CASSEAPRLNEKLFF

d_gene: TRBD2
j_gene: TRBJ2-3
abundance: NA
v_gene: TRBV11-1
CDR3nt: TGTGCCAGCAGCTTTGGCGGGGGGGGAGATACGCAGTATTTT
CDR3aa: CASSFGGGGDTQYF

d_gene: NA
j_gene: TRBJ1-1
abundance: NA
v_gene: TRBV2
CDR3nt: TGTGCCAGCAGTGAACGAAGGGGAATCACTGAAGCTTTCTTT
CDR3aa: CASSERRGITEAFF

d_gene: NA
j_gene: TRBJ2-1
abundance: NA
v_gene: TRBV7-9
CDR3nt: TGTGCCAGCAGCCTCATCGGGATTCCCAATGAGCAGTTCTTC
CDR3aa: CASSLIGIPNEQFF

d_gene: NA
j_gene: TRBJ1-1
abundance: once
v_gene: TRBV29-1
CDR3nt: TGCAGCGTTGCGCATCGGCAGGCCGGAGGAGCTTTCTTT
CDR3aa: CSVAHRQAGGAFF

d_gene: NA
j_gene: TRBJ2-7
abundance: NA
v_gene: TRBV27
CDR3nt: TGTGCCAGCAGTCCACGCACAGGGCTGGCCCGGGGGGAGCAGTACTTC
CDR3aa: CASSPRTGLARGEQYF

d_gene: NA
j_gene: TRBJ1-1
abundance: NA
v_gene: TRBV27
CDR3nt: TGTGCCAGCAGTTTTTCGTTGGGGACGAGGGGGACTGAAGCTTTCTTT
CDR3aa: CASSFSLGTRGTEAFF

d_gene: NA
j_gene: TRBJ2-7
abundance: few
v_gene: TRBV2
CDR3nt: TGTGCCAGCAGTGAAGACGGCTGGGCCCCCAGCTACGAGCAGTACTTC
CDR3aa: CASSEDGWAPSYEQYF

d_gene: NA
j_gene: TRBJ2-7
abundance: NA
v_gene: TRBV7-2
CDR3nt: TGTGCCAGCAGCTTAGGGGGACTTGACTCCTACGAGCAGTACTTC
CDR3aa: CASSLGGLDSYEQYF

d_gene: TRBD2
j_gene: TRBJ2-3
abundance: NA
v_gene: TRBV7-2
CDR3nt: TGTGCCAGCAGCGCAGTAGCGGGGTTTACGCAGTATTTT
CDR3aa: CASSAVAGFTQYF

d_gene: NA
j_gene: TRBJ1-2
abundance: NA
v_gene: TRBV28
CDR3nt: TGTGCCAGCAGACTCACGGGGGCTAGCTATGGCTACACCTTC
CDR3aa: CASRLTGASYGYTF

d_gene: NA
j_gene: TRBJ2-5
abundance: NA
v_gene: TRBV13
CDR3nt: TGTGCCAGCAGCTTATTGGGCAGGGGACAAGAGACCCAGTACTTC
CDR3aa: CASSLLGRGQETQYF

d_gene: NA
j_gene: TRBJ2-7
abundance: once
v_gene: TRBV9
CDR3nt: TGTGCCAGCAGCCCCTCCCCGGAGCGGCTGCAGTACTTC
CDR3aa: CASSPSPERLQYF

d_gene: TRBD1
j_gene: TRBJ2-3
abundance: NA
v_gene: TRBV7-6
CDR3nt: TGTGCCAGCAGCTCCTGGGACAGGGGAAACACAGATACGCAGTATTTT
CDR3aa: CASSSWDRGNTDTQYF

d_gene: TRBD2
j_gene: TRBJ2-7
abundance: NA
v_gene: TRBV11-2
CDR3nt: TGTGCCAGCAGCTTATCGGGGACTAGCGGGAGGGACGAGCAGTACTTC
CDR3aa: CASSLSGTSGRDEQYF

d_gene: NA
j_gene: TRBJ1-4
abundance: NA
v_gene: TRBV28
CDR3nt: TGTGCCAGCAGTTTATCCGTGGGAGGCGAAAAACTGTTTTTT
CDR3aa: CASSLSVGGEKLFF

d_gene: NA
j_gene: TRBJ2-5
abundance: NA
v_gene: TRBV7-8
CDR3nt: TGTGCCAGCAGCTTATTTGGTGCCCAAGAGACCCAGTACTTC
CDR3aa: CASSLFGAQETQYF

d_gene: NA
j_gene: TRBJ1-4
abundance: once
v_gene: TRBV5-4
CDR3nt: TGTGCCAGCAGCAAAATTCCTAGAGAAGCAACTAATGAAAAACTGTTTTTT
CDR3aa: CASSKIPREATNEKLFF

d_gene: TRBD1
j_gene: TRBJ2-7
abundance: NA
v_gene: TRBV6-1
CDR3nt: TGTGCCAGCAGTACACAGGGGGAGCAGTACTTC
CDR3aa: CASSTQGEQYF

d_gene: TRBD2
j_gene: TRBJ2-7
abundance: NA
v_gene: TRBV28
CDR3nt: TGTGCCAGCCAGACTAGCGGGAGGCTCTACGAGCAGTACTTC
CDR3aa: CASQTSGRLYEQYF